The 5 T cell receptor beta chains reported below all come from one sample, sequenced in a study of cytomegalovirus exposure and HLA in healthy donors. It was with 60 Vbeta and 13 Jbeta primers that the PCR ran. The data were produced by immunoSEQ multiplex PCR, yet TCRdb's version contains in-frame clones alone and is incomplete. This sample's clone table lists 50,000 to 60,000 clones. Sequences were obtained from PBMCs. Receptors originate from a woman between 50 and 59 years old in good health and CMV-seropositive.

The J gene is TRBJ2-3, the V gene TRBV7-2; the match to TRBD2 covers 12 bases. The J segment lost 4 bases and the V segment lost 4 bases, leaving 6 bases of the junction unmatched. The CDR3 totals 16 residues. Germline V lookup: CDR1 SGHTA, CDR2 FQGNSA. DNA of the CDR3: TGTGCCAGCAGCTCCGAACTAGCGGGAGGTGCAGATACGCAGTATTTT. Protein sequence: CASSSELAGGADTQYF.

The chain couples TRBV30 to TRBJ2-3; D might be TRBD2 (6 bases). The CDR3 is 13 residues long. The V gene's germline CDR1 is GTSNPN and CDR2 SVGIG (reference sequence). Trimming stripped 2 bases from V and 3 bases from J, with 9 bases between. CDR3 in DNA: TGTGCCTGGAGTAACGCGGGAACAGATACGCAGTATTTT. Translation gives CAWSNAGTDTQYF.

The chain carries TRBV5-4 and TRBJ1-6; 8 bases map to TRBD1. The germline CDR1 and CDR2 sequences are SGHNT and YYREEE (reference sequence). The CDR3 consists of 16 residues. V lost 3 bases to trimming and J lost 3 bases; unmatched junction nucleotides: 5. The CDR3 DNA reads as TGTGCCAGCAGCTCCGGGGGGACAGGCTATAATTCACCCCTCCACTTT. Protein: CASSSGGTGYNSPLHF.

The chain links TRBV2 to TRBJ1-2; 8 bases align to TRBD1. CDR3 length: 14 amino acids. Germline CDR1 SNHLY, CDR2 FYNNEI. V gave up 4 bases and J gave up 4 bases; unmatched junction bases: 5. The CDR3 protein is CASSAQGVGYGYTF. The CDR3 nucleotides read TGTGCCAGCAGTGCACAGGGGGTCGGCTATGGCTACACCTTC.

The rearrangement joins TRBV7-9 to TRBJ2-5; D perhaps matches TRBD2 (6 bases). The CDR3 is 13 amino acids. V dropped 5 bases and J dropped 1 base, with 8 bases sitting between them. Germline CDR1 SEHNR, CDR2 FQNEAQ (reference sequence). The CDR3 loop reads CASSRGSQETQYF. CDR3 DNA: TGTGCCAGCAGCCGGGGGAGCCAAGAGACCCAGTACTTC.